This T cell receptor beta chain was recorded in a study of blood T cell repertoires in COVID-19. Overall study: From the United States, Italy and Spain came samples of acute and convalescent COVID-19. The cDNA or gDNA used as material had been derived from T cells, B-cell-depleted T cells, or PBMCs.

The sample holds a few counts of this clone. How the authors handled the data: Amplification from reference gene primers served as the basis for estimated nucleated cell counts. Some clones are missing from TCRdb's copy, which holds only in-frame ones; the method was immunoSEQ multiplex PCR. V and J calls and clone size are copied from that table; D and trimming were computed from the DNA. The table records approximately 270,000 clones, around nine tenths of them present only once. The germline CDR1 and CDR2 sequences are SGHRS and YFSETQ. The CDR3 contains 15 residues. V lost 5 bases to trimming and J lost 6 bases, with 18 bases between them.

The clonotype was recovered from a man aged 40-49 years with active or convalescent COVID-19. The genes are TRBV5-1 and TRBJ1-5; a weak D match, TRBD1 (6 bases). The source material was peripheral blood. Here the CDR3 DNA reads TGCGCCAGCAGTCCGATAGGGGGGGCTGGTCAGCCCCAGCATTTT. Amino acid sequence: CASSPIGGAGQPQHF.